This T cell receptor beta chain was identified in a study of siplizumab effects on memory and regulatory T cells. Whole-study results and caveats: The majority of clones, roughly 75-95% of proliferating CD4+ or CD8+ clones, lacked an assignable naive or memory phenotype. Sequences below about 10^-5 frequency were poorly captured, limiting mapping of alloreactive clones. Tregs that proliferated in siplizumab cultures did not have their suppressive function confirmed.

CDR1 and CDR2 from the germline V gene are SGHVS and FQNEAQ. V was shortened by 4 bases and J by 1 base, with 13 bases between the two germline ends. This CDR3 is built from 16 residues. Assayed TCR templates numbered about 90,000 for each sample. The table came from immunoSEQ multiplex PCR; TCRdb's copy has only in-frame clones and leaves some out. The sample records some 99,000 clones, about 90% being singletons. For this clone: Its antigen is unidentified.

Sequenced sample: Tregs sorted from blood. The J gene is TRBJ2-2, the V gene TRBV7-8; possible D gene TRBD2, 7 bases. The sequence was obtained from a human donor in good health. The CDR3 spells CASSWGGLMNTGELFF. CDR3 coding DNA: TGTGCCAGCAGCTGGGGGGGCCTTATGAACACCGGGGAGCTGTTTTTT.